This T cell receptor beta chain was recorded in a study of blood T cell repertoires in COVID-19. TCRdb keeps only in-frame clones here, not all; method: immunoSEQ multiplex PCR. Among more than 95,000 clones, around 90% were seen once, and the ten largest hold 7% to 9%. Germline V gene data show CDR1 as MDHEN and CDR2 as SYDVKM. Trimming pared 2 bases from V and 5 bases from J, leaving 11 bases between. CDR3 length: 14 amino acids. Sequencing was done on a sample of peripheral blood. The V gene is TRBV28, the J gene TRBJ2-3; possible D gene TRBD2, 5 bases. The clonotype comes from a human donor in a cohort sampled during active COVID-19. The CDR3 protein is CASSLLGVKDTQYF. The CDR3 DNA is TGTGCCAGCAGTTTACTCGGGGTAAAAGATACGCAGTATTTT.